These 24 T cell receptor beta chains were all obtained from the same sample, sequenced in a study of OX40 agonist ivuxolimab in advanced cancers. Generated by immunoSEQ multiplex PCR, the TCRdb table keeps only in-frame clones and is missing some. The repertoire holds about 19,000 clones, with about four fifths as singletons. The sample here was CD4+ or CD8+ T cells sorted from blood, taken in a trial of the OX40 agonist ivuxolimab. The receptor source for this set is an adult with an advanced solid tumor such as melanoma, head and neck, liver or kidney cancer.

The chain links TRBV9 to TRBJ2-6, with 8 bases lining up with TRBD1. This CDR3 has 16 residues. Germline CDR1 SGDLS, CDR2 YYNGEE. V was pared by 4 bases and J by 3 bases, with 6 bases of the junction left unmatched. Here the CDR3 reads CASSTNRGSGANVLTF. CDR3 nucleotide sequence: TGTGCCAGCAGCACAAACAGGGGGAGTGGGGCCAACGTCCTGACTTTC.

V and J are TRBV6-5 and TRBJ1-1; D unclear. Germline-derived CDR1 and CDR2 are MNHEY and SVGAGI. There are 13 residues in the CDR3. V lost 4 bases and J lost 4, with 10 bases in between. CDR3 DNA sequence: TGTGCCAGCAGTTTGGGCAGCTCCACTGAAGCTTTCTTT. Translating it yields CASSLGSSTEAFF.

The gene calls are TRBV27 and TRBJ2-5; no clear D gene. The germline CDR1 and CDR2 sequences are MNHEY and SMNVEV (reference sequence). This CDR3 has 11 amino acids. V shed 7 bases and J shed 5 bases, with 8 bases lying between them. The CDR3 DNA follows: TGTGCCAGCAAGGTCGGGGAGACCCAGTACTTC. Amino acid sequence: CASKVGETQYF.

The rearrangement joins TRBV7-6 to TRBJ2-7; the D is unclear. Trimming took 1 base from V and 12 from J, leaving 13 bases between them. CDR1 is SGHVS, CDR2 FNYEAQ, per germline. The CDR3 loop spans 12 amino acids. The CDR3 here is CASSLGHEPRYF. In DNA form, the CDR3 reads TGTGCCAGCAGCTTAGGTCACGAACCGCGGTACTTC. The entire variable domain, with the rest obtained from reference TRBV7-6 and TRBJ2-7, is as follows: GAGVSQSPRYKVTKRGQDVALRCDPISGHVSLYWYRQALGQGPEFLTYFNYEAQQDKSGLPNDRFSAERPEGSISTLTIQRTEQRDSAMYRCASSLGHEPRYFGPGTRLTVT.

This chain joins TRBV6-5 and TRBJ2-7, with TRBD1 matching 9 bases. The V gene's germline CDR1 is MNHEY and CDR2 SVGAGI. This CDR3 has 15 amino acids. With 7 bases clipped from V and 5 bases from J, the junction kept 12 bases outside the gene matches. The CDR3 protein is CASILSGTGSHEQYF. The DNA for the CDR3 is TGTGCCAGCATCTTATCGGGGACAGGGTCCCACGAGCAGTACTTC.

Only a few counts were recorded for this clone. This chain's CDR3 is CATSKETSGTDTQYF. CDR3 DNA: TGTGCCACCAGCAAGGAGACTAGCGGCACAGATACGCAGTATTTT. This rearrangement joins TRBV15 to TRBJ2-3, with 8 positions matching TRBD2. J gave up 1 base and V 4 bases, and 4 bases lay outside the gene matches. Germline assignment: CDR1 LNHNV and CDR2 YYDKDF (reference sequence). There are 15 residues in the CDR3.

The chain combines TRBV14 with TRBJ1-2, with TRBD1 matching 7 bases. The CDR3 spans 14 residues. Germline values: CDR1 SGHDN, CDR2 FVKESK. With V trimmed by 4 bases and J by 2 bases, 4 bases remained unmatched. DNA for the CDR3: TGTGCCAGCAGCCCCACAGGGGACAACTATGGCTACACCTTC. It encodes CASSPTGDNYGYTF.

The rearrangement uses TRBV11-2 and TRBJ2-7; no reliable D call. Between the trimmed V and J ends, which lost 2 bases and 3 bases, there was a span of 8 bases. The CDR3 sequence is 13 residues long. Germline V gene data show CDR1 as SGHAT and CDR2 as FQNNGV. The CDR3 loop reads CASSLFPLYEQYF. The CDR3 nucleotides are TGTGCCAGCAGCTTATTCCCTCTCTACGAGCAGTACTTC.

V gene TRBV4-1 combines with J gene TRBJ2-3, with D possibly TRBD2 on 7 matching bases. Germline assignment: CDR1 MGHRA and CDR2 YSYEKL. V was cut by 0 bases and J by 4 bases, with 11 bases left in between. The CDR3 consists of 15 residues. The CDR3 region is CASSQERGASDTQYF. As DNA, the CDR3 is TGCGCCAGCAGCCAAGAACGGGGGGCGTCAGATACGCAGTATTTT.

The chain is built from TRBV28 and TRBJ2-2; 12 nucleotides line up with TRBD1. The length of the CDR3 is 16 residues. Trimming cost V 6 bases and J 4 bases; bases outside gene matches: 6. Germline V CDR1 and CDR2: MDHEN, SYDVKM. This CDR3 reads CASRGTGGAGTGELFF. The CDR3 DNA reads as TGTGCCAGCAGGGGGACAGGGGGCGCGGGCACCGGGGAGCTGTTTTTT.

This clone was seen only a few times. The rearrangement uses TRBV10-3 and TRBJ2-1, with D uncertain. Germline V gives CDR1 ENHRY, CDR2 SYGVKD. Trimming pared 7 bases from V and 0 bases from J, leaving 10 bases between. This CDR3 is 14 amino acids long. The CDR3 DNA sequence: TGTGCCATCATGGTGGATAGCTCCTACAATGAGCAGTTCTTC. Residues: CAIMVDSSYNEQFF.

V is TRBV13 and J is TRBJ1-5, with 7 bases lining up with TRBD1. The CDR3 loop spans 17 amino acids. With V trimmed by 3 bases and J by 5 bases, 13 bases remained unmatched. CDR1 and CDR2 from the germline V gene are PRHDT and FYEKMQ (reference sequence). CDR3 region: CASSFGFRDSDDQPQHF. CDR3 nucleotides: TGTGCCAGCAGCTTCGGATTCCGGGACAGCGACGATCAGCCCCAGCATTTT.

The chain has TRBV5-4 and TRBJ2-7, with 10 bases matching TRBD1. With V trimmed by 3 bases and J by 3 bases, 3 bases remained unmatched. The CDR3 sequence is 14 residues long. The germline CDR1 and CDR2 sequences are SGHNT and YYREEE (reference sequence). In DNA form, the CDR3 reads TGTGCCAGCAGCTGGGGGACAGGGGACTACGAGCAGTACTTC. Translation: CASSWGTGDYEQYF.

J is TRBJ1-2 and V is TRBV11-2; 9 nucleotides align to TRBD1. Germline CDR1 is SGHAT and CDR2 is FQNNGV. Germline trimming cut 6 bases from V and 7 bases from J; bases unmatched to any gene: 6. The CDR3 runs to 13 residues. CDR3 sequence: CASSWDRARGYTF. As DNA, the CDR3 is TGTGCCAGCAGTTGGGACAGGGCGCGTGGCTACACCTTC.

This chain joins TRBV7-2 and TRBJ2-2; possibly TRBD2 for D (6 bases). The CDR3 totals 17 residues. Trimming pared 0 bases from V and 6 bases from J, leaving 17 bases between. The germline gives CDR1 SGHTA, CDR2 FQGNSA. The CDR3: CASSLAQGPSVAGELFF. CDR3 nucleotides: TGTGCCAGCAGCTTAGCGCAGGGCCCTAGCGTGGCCGGGGAGCTGTTTTTT. Complete variable domain (other parts from reference TRBV7-2 and TRBJ2-2): GAGVSQSPSNKVTEKGKDVELRCDPISGHTALYWYRQSLGQGLEFLIYFQGNSAPDKSGLPSDRFSAERTGGSVSTLTIQRTQQEDSAVYLCASSLAQGPSVAGELFFGEGSRLTVL.

The CDR3 region is CSGWTGGIYGYTF. The CDR3 DNA is TGCAGCGGCTGGACAGGGGGCATCTATGGCTACACCTTC. The V and J genes are TRBV29-1 and TRBJ1-2, with 11 positions matching TRBD1. CDR3 length: 13 residues. V dropped 7 bases and J dropped 4; count of bases not matched to a gene: 5. Looked up from germline, CDR1 is SQVTM and CDR2 is ANQGSEA. The whole variable domain, filled in from reference TRBV29-1 and TRBJ1-2, reads SAVISQKPSRDICQRGTSLTIQCQVDSQVTMMFWYRQQPGQSLTLIATANQGSEATYESGFVIDKFPISRPNLTFSTLTVSNMSPEDSSIYLCSGWTGGIYGYTFGSGTRLTVV.

The chain joins TRBV7-3 to TRBJ1-2, with D unclear. This CDR3 is 16 amino acids long. The V gene's germline CDR1 is SGHTA and CDR2 FQGTGA. Trimming pared 2 bases from V and 4 bases from J, leaving 17 bases between. The CDR3 sequence: CASSLEFGPNLYGYTF. CDR3 nucleotides: TGTGCCAGCAGCTTAGAGTTCGGGCCCAACCTCTATGGCTACACCTTC.

This clone was recorded a few times. This sequence joins TRBV28 and TRBJ1-1; D is unclear. The germline CDR1 and CDR2 sequences are MDHEN and SYDVKM. The CDR3 totals 15 residues. The ends were cut back, 5 bases at V and 0 bases at J, with 13 bases in the middle. Here the CDR3 reads CASSPVGNMNTEAFF. CDR3 sequence (DNA): TGTGCCAGCAGTCCTGTAGGGAACATGAACACTGAAGCTTTCTTT.

The chain has TRBV7-3 and TRBJ2-2; D call uncertain. Trimming took 3 bases from V and 2 from J, leaving 10 bases between them. Germline loops: CDR1 SGHTA, CDR2 FQGTGA. The CDR3 extends over 15 amino acids. The CDR3 is CASSFQQTNTGELFF. CDR3 sequence (DNA): TGTGCCAGCAGCTTTCAACAGACAAACACCGGGGAGCTGTTTTTT.

The V gene is TRBV20-1, the J gene TRBJ2-1; D ambiguous. V was trimmed by 0 bases and J by 13 bases, leaving 7 bases between them. The germline V gene has CDR1 DFQATT and CDR2 SNEGSKA (reference sequence). The CDR3 has 10 residues. CDR3 DNA sequence: TGCAGTGCTAGAGATCGGTATCAGTTCTTC. Protein product: CSARDRYQFF.

The CDR3 here is CASSQDQGSFLNYGYTF. CDR3 DNA sequence: TGCGCCAGCAGCCAAGATCAAGGCAGTTTTTTAAACTATGGCTACACCTTC. The chain has TRBV4-1 and TRBJ1-2, with unresolved D. This CDR3 has 17 amino acids. Germline-derived CDR1 and CDR2 are MGHRA and YSYEKL. The germline V and J ends were trimmed by 0 bases and 2 bases, with 16 bases remaining between them.

The J gene is TRBJ1-4, the V gene TRBV27; 7 nucleotides line up with TRBD1. The V gene end was trimmed by 4 bases and the J gene end by 6 bases; junction bases not matched to a gene: 5. Germline loops: CDR1 MNHEY, CDR2 SMNVEV (reference sequence). The CDR3 extends over 14 amino acids. CDR3: CASSWRQGDEKLFF. The CDR3 DNA reads as TGTGCCAGCAGTTGGAGGCAGGGGGATGAAAAACTGTTTTTT.

This chain joins TRBV5-4 and TRBJ1-1; 10 nucleotides line up with TRBD1. Germline V gene lookup returns CDR1 SGHNT and CDR2 YYREEE (reference sequence). With 0 bases clipped from V and 4 bases from J, the junction kept 0 bases outside the gene matches. There are 14 residues in the CDR3. CDR3 sequence (DNA): TGTGCCAGCAGCTTGGGGACAGGGGGCACTGAAGCTTTCTTT. This codes for CASSLGTGGTEAFF.

V usage is TRBV19 and J usage is TRBJ1-6, with D unresolved. From germline, CDR1 is LNHDA and CDR2 SQIVND (reference sequence). The CDR3 is 11 residues long. V was pared by 4 bases and J by 15 bases, with 10 bases between. CDR3 sequence: CASSNGMGLHF. CDR3 sequence (DNA): TGTGCCAGTAGTAATGGGATGGGCCTCCACTTT.